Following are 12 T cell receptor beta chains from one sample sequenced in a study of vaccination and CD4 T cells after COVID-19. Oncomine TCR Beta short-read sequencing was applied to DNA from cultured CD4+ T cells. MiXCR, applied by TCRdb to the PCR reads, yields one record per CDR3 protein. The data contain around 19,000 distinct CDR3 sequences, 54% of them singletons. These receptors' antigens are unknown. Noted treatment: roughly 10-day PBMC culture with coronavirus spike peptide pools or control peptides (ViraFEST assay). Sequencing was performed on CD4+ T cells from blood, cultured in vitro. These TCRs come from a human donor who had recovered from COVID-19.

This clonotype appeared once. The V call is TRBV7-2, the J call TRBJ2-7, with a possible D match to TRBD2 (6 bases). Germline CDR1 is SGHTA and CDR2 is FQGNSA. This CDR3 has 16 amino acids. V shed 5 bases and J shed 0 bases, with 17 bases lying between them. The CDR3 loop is CASSRVGGLSSYEQYF. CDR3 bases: TGTGCCAGCAGCCGGGTGGGGGGTCTGAGCTCCTACGAGCAGTACTTC.

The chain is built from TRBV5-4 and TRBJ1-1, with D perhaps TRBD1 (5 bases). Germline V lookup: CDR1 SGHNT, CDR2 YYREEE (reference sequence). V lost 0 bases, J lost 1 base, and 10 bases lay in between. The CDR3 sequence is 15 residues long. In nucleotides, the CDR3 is TGTGCCAGCAGCTTGGCAGGGCACAAGAACACTGAAGCTTTCTTT. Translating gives CASSLAGHKNTEAFF. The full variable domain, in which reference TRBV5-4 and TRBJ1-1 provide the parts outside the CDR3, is ETGVTQSPTHLIKTRGQQVTLRCSSQSGHNTVSWYQQALGQGPQFIFQYYREEENGRGNFPPRFSGLQFPNYSSELNVNALELDDSALYLCASSLAGHKNTEAFFGQGTRLTVV.

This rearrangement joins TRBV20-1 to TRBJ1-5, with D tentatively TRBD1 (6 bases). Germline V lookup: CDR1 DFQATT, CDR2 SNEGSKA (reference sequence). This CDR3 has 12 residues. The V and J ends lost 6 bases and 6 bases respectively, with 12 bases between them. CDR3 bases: TGCAGTGCCAAAGGGGGTTTTCAGCCCCAGCATTTT. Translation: CSAKGGFQPQHF.

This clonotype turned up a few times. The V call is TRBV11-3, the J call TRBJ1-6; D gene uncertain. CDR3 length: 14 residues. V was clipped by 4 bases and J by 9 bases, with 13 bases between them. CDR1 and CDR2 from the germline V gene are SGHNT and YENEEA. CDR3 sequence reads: CASSSTTSRSPLHF. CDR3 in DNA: TGTGCCAGCAGCTCGACAACGAGCCGTTCACCCCTCCACTTT. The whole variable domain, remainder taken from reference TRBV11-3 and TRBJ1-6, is EAGVVQSPRYKIIEKKQPVAFWCNPISGHNTLYWYLQNLGQGPELLIRYENEEAVDDSQLPKDRFSAERLKGVDSTLKIQPAELGDSAVYLCASSSTTSRSPLHFGNGTRLTVT.

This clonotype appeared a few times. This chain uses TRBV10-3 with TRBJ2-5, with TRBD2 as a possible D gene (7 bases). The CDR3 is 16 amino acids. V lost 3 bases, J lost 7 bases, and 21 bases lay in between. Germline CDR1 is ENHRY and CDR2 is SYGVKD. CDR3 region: CAISDSLQQGGGTQYF. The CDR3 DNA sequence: TGTGCCATCAGTGACAGTTTGCAACAGGGAGGGGGGACCCAGTACTTC.

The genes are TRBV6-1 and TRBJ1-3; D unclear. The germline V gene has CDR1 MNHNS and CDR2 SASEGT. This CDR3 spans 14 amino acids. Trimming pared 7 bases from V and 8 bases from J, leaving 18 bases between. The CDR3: CASNRPHTVDTIYF. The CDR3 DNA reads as TGTGCCAGCAATCGCCCCCACACTGTGGACACCATATATTTT.

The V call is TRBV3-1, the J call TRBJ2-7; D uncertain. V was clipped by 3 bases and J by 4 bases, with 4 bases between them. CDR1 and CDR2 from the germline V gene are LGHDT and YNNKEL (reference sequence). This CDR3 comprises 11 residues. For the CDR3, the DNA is TGTGCCAGCAGCCAGGGATACGAGCAGTACTTC. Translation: CASSQGYEQYF.

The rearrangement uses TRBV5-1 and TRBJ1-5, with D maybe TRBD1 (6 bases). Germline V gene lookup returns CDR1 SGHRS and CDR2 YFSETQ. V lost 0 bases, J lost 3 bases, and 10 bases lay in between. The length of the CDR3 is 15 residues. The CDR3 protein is CASSLATGPNQPQHF. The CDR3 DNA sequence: TGCGCCAGCAGCTTGGCAACAGGGCCCAATCAGCCCCAGCATTTT.

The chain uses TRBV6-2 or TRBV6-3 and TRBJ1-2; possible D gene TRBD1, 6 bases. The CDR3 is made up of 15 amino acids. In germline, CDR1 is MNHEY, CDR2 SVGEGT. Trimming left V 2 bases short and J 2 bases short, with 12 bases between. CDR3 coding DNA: TGTGCCAGCAGTTACCGGGGGGGCCGGAACTATGGCTACACCTTC. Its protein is CASSYRGGRNYGYTF.

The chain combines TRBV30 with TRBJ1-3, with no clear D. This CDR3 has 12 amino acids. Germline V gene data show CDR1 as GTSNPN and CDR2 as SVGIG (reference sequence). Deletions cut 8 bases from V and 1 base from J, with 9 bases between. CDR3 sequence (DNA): TGTGCCGGACGAGGGTCTGGAAACACCATATATTTT. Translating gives CAGRGSGNTIYF.

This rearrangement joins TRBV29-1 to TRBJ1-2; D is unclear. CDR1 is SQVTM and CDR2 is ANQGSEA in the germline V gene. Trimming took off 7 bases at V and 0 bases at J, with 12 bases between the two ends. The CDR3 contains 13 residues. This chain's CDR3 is CSAPGPANYGYTF. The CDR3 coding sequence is TGCAGCGCCCCAGGTCCCGCTAACTATGGCTACACCTTC.

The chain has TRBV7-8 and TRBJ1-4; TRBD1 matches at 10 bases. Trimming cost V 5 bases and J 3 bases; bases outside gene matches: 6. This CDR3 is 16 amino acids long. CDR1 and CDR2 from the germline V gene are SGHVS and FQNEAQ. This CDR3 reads CASSRPGQGSNEKLFF. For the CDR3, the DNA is TGTGCCAGCAGCCGCCCGGGACAGGGGTCTAATGAAAAACTGTTTTTT.